These 20 T cell receptor beta chains came from one sample sequenced in a study of cytomegalovirus exposure and HLA in healthy donors. Researchers ran the PCR with 60 Vbeta and 13 Jbeta primers. Sequencing was performed with immunoSEQ multiplex PCR; in TCRdb, only in-frame clones are kept and a portion is missing. This listing includes about 150,000 clones. Sample: PBMCs. The receptors come from a woman aged 50 to 60 in good health and CMV-seronegative.

The CDR3 protein is CASSLTGEADTQYF. The CDR3 nucleotides are TGTGCCAGCAGTCTGACAGGGGAGGCGGATACGCAGTATTTT. The genes are TRBV6-5 and TRBJ2-3; 8 nucleotides agree with TRBD1. The CDR3 runs 14 residues. The V gene's germline CDR1 is MNHEY and CDR2 SVGAGI. The J segment lost 6 bases and the V segment lost 5 bases, leaving 7 bases of the junction unmatched.

This chain joins TRBV27 and TRBJ2-1, with a tentative D call TRBD2 (5 bases). Looked up from germline, CDR1 is MNHEY and CDR2 is SMNVEV (reference sequence). This CDR3 has 13 amino acids. V lost 3 bases, J lost 10 bases, and 13 bases lay in between. Written as DNA, the CDR3 is TGTGCCAGCAGTTTTCTGGACTCCAAGGAGCAGTTCTTC. Amino acid sequence: CASSFLDSKEQFF.

The V call is TRBV21-1, the J call TRBJ2-7; the D call in the table, TRBD1, was not verified against the DNA. TRBV21-1 is recorded as a pseudogene. CDR3 size: 19 residues. The chain's CDR3 is CASSKKGDRGIYRSYEQYF. The CDR3 DNA sequence: TGTGCCAGCAGCAAAAAGGGGGACAGGGGTATATATCGGTCCTACGAGCAGTACTTC.

The genes are TRBV27 and TRBJ1-5; D perhaps matches TRBD1 (5 bases). Germline V gives CDR1 MNHEY, CDR2 SMNVEV (reference sequence). V was shortened by 10 bases and J by 4 bases, with 20 bases between the two germline ends. The CDR3 covers 15 residues. In nucleotides, the CDR3 is TGTGCCAAGCTGGGGGGAATCCCTCAGAATCAGCCCCAGCATTTT. It specifies CAKLGGIPQNQPQHF.

J is TRBJ2-1 and V is TRBV30; possible D gene TRBD2, 6 bases. This CDR3 spans 16 amino acids. The V gene lost 1 base and the J gene lost 7 bases, with 20 bases spanning the gap. Germline CDR1 GTSNPN, CDR2 SVGIG (reference sequence). The CDR3 reads CAWSGREGPGRNEQFF. In DNA, the CDR3 is TGTGCCTGGAGTGGCCGTGAGGGTCCAGGGAGGAATGAGCAGTTCTTC.

The rearrangement joins TRBV7-6 to TRBJ2-5; 14 nucleotides match TRBD2. The trim removed 5 bases at V and 2 bases at J, leaving 7 bases unmatched. The CDR3 is 17 residues long. Germline V CDR1 and CDR2: SGHVS, FNYEAQ. The CDR3 DNA reads TGTGCCAGCAGCCTGTATGGGACTAGCGGGGGTCAAGAGACCCAGTACTTC. Its protein is CASSLYGTSGGQETQYF.

The chain recombines TRBV7-9 with TRBJ2-7; the D gene is possibly TRBD2 (5 bases). Germline V gene sequence: CDR1 SEHNR, CDR2 FQNEAQ (reference sequence). V was clipped by 0 bases and J by 4 bases, with 7 bases between them. The CDR3 extends over 13 amino acids. The CDR3 loop reads CASSLAGEYEQYF. The CDR3 DNA sequence: TGTGCCAGCAGCTTAGCGGGAGAGTACGAGCAGTACTTC.

The J gene is TRBJ1-1, the V gene TRBV4-2; D unclear. In germline, CDR1 is LGHNA, CDR2 YNFKEQ. CDR3 size: 14 residues. The V end lost 0 bases, the J end lost 5 bases, and 10 bases lay between the germline ends. The DNA for the CDR3 is TGTGCCAGCAGCCAAGATGTAAGGAGGACTGAAGCTTTCTTT. This encodes CASSQDVRRTEAFF.

This rearrangement joins TRBV19 to TRBJ2-1, with 11 bases identical to TRBD2. The germline gives CDR1 LNHDA, CDR2 SQIVND (reference sequence). With 1 base clipped from V and 8 bases from J, the junction kept 7 bases outside the gene matches. This CDR3 has 16 amino acids. This CDR3 reads CASSIVAGGGSHEQFF. CDR3 bases: TGTGCCAGTAGTATAGTAGCGGGAGGGGGGTCCCATGAGCAGTTCTTC.

This rearrangement joins TRBV7-8 to TRBJ2-3; D ambiguous. Trimming stripped 1 base from V and 4 bases from J, with 6 bases between. There are 13 residues in the CDR3. Germline CDR1 is SGHVS and CDR2 is FQNEAQ. As DNA, the CDR3 is TGTGCCAGCAGCTTAGGTTCGGCAGATACGCAGTATTTT. This sequence encodes CASSLGSADTQYF.

Details on this clone: At one of its ends the junction is not consistent with the germline gene, which may arise from a read error. J is TRBJ2-1 and V is TRBV9, with D perhaps TRBD2 (5 bases). The CDR3 runs 15 residues. The germline V gene has CDR1 SGDLS and CDR2 YYNGEE. In DNA, the CDR3 is TGTGCCAGCAGCGTTCGGCAGGACTCCGACAATGAGCAGTTCTTC. Translated, it gives CASSVRQDSDNEQFF.

Note on this clone: Different DNA sequences within this sample yield the same CDR3. This chain links TRBV30 with TRBJ1-1; no firm D call. The V end lost 3 bases, the J end lost 1 base, and 6 bases lay between the germline ends. Germline V gives CDR1 GTSNPN, CDR2 SVGIG (reference sequence). This CDR3 contains 12 residues. CDR3 bases: TGTGCCTGGAGGCGGGAGAACACTGAAGCTTTCTTT. The encoded protein is CAWRRENTEAFF.

DNA for the CDR3: TGTGCCAGCTCACCAATAAAAGGACAGGGGAACTATGGCTACACCTTC. As protein: CASSPIKGQGNYGYTF. The chain carries TRBV18 and TRBJ1-2; 9 bases are a match to TRBD1. Losses at the gene ends were 2 bases for V and 2 bases for J; bases not matched to a gene: 6. CDR1 is KGHSH and CDR2 is LQKENI in the germline V gene. The CDR3 consists of 16 residues.

J is TRBJ2-1 and V is TRBV30, with D perhaps TRBD2 (5 bases). Trimming removed 0 bases from V and 8 bases from J, with 17 bases in between. The CDR3 has 15 residues. Germline V gives CDR1 GTSNPN, CDR2 SVGIG (reference sequence). The CDR3 reads CAWSVLGGYYDEQFF. For the CDR3, the DNA is TGTGCCTGGAGTGTACTTGGCGGGTATTATGATGAGCAGTTCTTC.

The rearrangement links TRBV9 to TRBJ2-3; 12 nucleotides match TRBD2. Germline loops: CDR1 SGDLS, CDR2 YYNGEE. The J segment lost 5 bases and the V segment lost 4 bases, leaving 11 bases of the junction unmatched. The CDR3 contains 17 residues. CDR3 loop: CASSYSLAGGPGDTQYF. The CDR3 DNA is TGTGCCAGCAGCTACTCTCTAGCGGGGGGGCCTGGAGATACGCAGTATTTT.

The chain uses TRBV9 and TRBJ1-4, with D possibly TRBD1 on 5 matching bases. Germline CDR1 and CDR2: SGDLS and YYNGEE. CDR3 length: 16 residues. Trimming cost V 2 bases and J 7 bases, with 18 bases left between them. CDR3 sequence (DNA): TGTGCCAGCAGCGTCCAGGGAGGAGGTGGTAGTGAAAAACTGTTTTTT. This codes for CASSVQGGGGSEKLFF. The whole variable domain, remainder taken from reference TRBV9 and TRBJ1-4, is DSGVTQTPKHLITATGQRVTLRCSPRSGDLSVYWYQQSLDQGLQFLIQYYNGEERAKGNILERFSAQQFPDLHSELNLSSLELGDSALYFCASSVQGGGGSEKLFFGSGTQLSVL.

This CDR3 is CASSPTGAYGYTF. The CDR3 nucleotides read TGTGCCAGCTCGCCGACAGGGGCCTATGGCTACACCTTC. V is TRBV18 and J is TRBJ1-2; 8 nucleotides align to TRBD1. The length of the CDR3 is 13 residues. Looked up from germline, CDR1 is KGHSH and CDR2 is LQKENI. V lost 6 bases, J lost 4 bases, and 4 bases stayed unmatched.

The V call is TRBV5-1, the J call TRBJ2-5; D is possibly TRBD2 (6 bases). This CDR3 is built from 15 residues. Germline V gives CDR1 SGHRS, CDR2 YFSETQ. V lost 2 bases to trimming and J lost 5 bases, with 16 bases between them. The CDR3 is CASSLLNSREETQYF. Here the CDR3 DNA reads TGCGCCAGCAGCTTACTTAACAGCCGGGAGGAGACCCAGTACTTC.

The rearrangement links TRBV6-5 to TRBJ2-2, with 7 bases aligning to TRBD1. Germline values: CDR1 MNHEY, CDR2 SVGAGI. This CDR3 is 15 amino acids long. V was pared by 6 bases and J by 1 base, with 5 bases of the junction left unmatched. CDR3 nucleotide sequence: TGTGCCAGCAGGATCACAGGGGTGAACACCGGGGAGCTGTTTTTT. This gives the protein CASRITGVNTGELFF.

The V gene is TRBV5-5, the J gene TRBJ1-2; perhaps TRBD1 as D (6 bases). Germline V lookup: CDR1 SGHKS, CDR2 YYEKEE (reference sequence). The germline V and J ends were trimmed by 6 bases and 8 bases, with 11 bases remaining between them. The CDR3 spans 11 residues. CDR3 bases: TGTGCCAGCATCGGGGGGCAAGGCTACACCTTC. Translated: CASIGGQGYTF.